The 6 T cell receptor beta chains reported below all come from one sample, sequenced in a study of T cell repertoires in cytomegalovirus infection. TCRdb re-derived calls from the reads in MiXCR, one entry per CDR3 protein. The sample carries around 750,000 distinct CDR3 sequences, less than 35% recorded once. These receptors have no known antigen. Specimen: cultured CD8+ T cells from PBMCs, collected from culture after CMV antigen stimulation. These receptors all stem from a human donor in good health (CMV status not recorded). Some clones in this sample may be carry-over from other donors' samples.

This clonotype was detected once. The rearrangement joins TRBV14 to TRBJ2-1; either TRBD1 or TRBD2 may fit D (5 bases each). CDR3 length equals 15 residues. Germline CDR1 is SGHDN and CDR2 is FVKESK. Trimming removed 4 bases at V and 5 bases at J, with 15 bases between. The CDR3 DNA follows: TGTGCCAGCAGCCTGCCGGGACGGGGAAACAATGAGCAGTTCTTC. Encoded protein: CASSLPGRGNNEQFF.

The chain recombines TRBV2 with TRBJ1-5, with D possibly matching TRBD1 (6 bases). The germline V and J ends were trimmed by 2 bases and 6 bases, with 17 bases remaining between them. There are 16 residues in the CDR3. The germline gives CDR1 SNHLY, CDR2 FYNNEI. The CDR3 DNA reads TGTGCCAGCAGTGAACCAACAGGGCCACCTAGTCAGCCCCAGCATTTT. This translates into CASSEPTGPPSQPQHF.

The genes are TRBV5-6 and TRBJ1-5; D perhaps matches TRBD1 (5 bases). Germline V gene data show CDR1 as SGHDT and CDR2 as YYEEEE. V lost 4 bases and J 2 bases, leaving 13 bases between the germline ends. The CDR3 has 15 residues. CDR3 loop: CASSIGDIGNQPQHF. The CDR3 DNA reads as TGTGCCAGCAGCATAGGGGATATAGGCAATCAGCCCCAGCATTTT.

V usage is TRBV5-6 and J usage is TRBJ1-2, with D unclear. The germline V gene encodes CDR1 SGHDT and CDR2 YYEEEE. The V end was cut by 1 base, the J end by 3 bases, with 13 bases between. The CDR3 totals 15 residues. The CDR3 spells CASSLPRLLHYGYTF. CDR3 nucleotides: TGTGCCAGCAGCTTGCCCCGGCTCCTCCACTATGGCTACACCTTC. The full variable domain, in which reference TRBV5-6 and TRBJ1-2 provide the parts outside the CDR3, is DAGVTQSPTHLIKTRGQQVTLRCSPKSGHDTVSWYQQALGQGPQFIFQYYEEEERQRGNFPDRFSGHQFPNYSSELNVNALLLGDSALYLCASSLPRLLHYGYTFGSGTRLTVV.

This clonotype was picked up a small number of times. The CDR3 DNA reads TGTGCCAGCAGTTCCCCAGGTGAAGTGAACACTGAAGCTTTCTTT. As protein: CASSSPGEVNTEAFF. The rearrangement uses TRBV27 and TRBJ1-1; D is unresolved. CDR1 and CDR2 from the germline V gene are MNHEY and SMNVEV (reference sequence). V was clipped by 4 bases and J by 0 bases, with 12 bases between them. This CDR3 region has 15 residues.

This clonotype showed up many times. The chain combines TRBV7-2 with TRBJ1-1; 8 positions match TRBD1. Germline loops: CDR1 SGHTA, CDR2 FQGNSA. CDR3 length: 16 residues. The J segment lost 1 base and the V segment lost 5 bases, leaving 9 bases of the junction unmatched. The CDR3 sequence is CASSRPRTGTNTEAFF. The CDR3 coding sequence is TGTGCCAGCAGCCGACCGAGGACAGGGACGAACACTGAAGCTTTCTTT.